These 21 T cell receptor beta chains share one sample of origin, sequenced in a study of vaccination effects on CD4 cells after COVID-19. These receptors lack a known antigen. Assay used: immunoSEQ multiplex PCR; TCRdb lists only in-frame clones, some missing. This table holds about 57,000 clones, around four fifths found once. CD4+ T cell isolation took place after about nine days of culture. Participants were given two doses of BNT162b2 or mRNA-1273 vaccine. Source: CD4+ T cells from PBMCs cultured without peptide, taken after COVID-19 vaccination. All receptors come from a human donor who received a COVID-19 vaccine.

The chain recombines TRBV7-9 with TRBJ2-2; D gene ambiguous. Looked up from germline, CDR1 is SEHNR and CDR2 is FQNEAQ (reference sequence). The CDR3 has 14 residues. The ends were cut back, 5 bases at V and 0 bases at J, with 7 bases in the middle. CDR3 DNA sequence: TGTGCCAGCAGCCTGGCAGCGAACACCGGGGAGCTGTTTTTT. Its translation: CASSLAANTGELFF.

The rearrangement joins TRBV3-1 (or the pseudogene TRBV3-2) to TRBJ1-1; 11 nucleotides agree with TRBD1. This CDR3 comprises 17 residues. Germline V gives CDR1 LGHDT, CDR2 YNNKEL (reference sequence). Unmatched junction bases numbered 13, after V lost 3 bases and J lost 7 bases. CDR3 sequence: CASSHAYLGQGAYEAFF. CDR3 sequence (DNA): TGTGCCAGCAGCCATGCGTACCTCGGACAGGGGGCTTATGAAGCTTTCTTT.

This clone has a handful of counts. This sequence joins TRBV28 and TRBJ1-2; no clear D. The CDR3 contains 12 residues. The ends were cut back, 2 bases at V and 8 bases at J, with 9 bases in the middle. CDR1 and CDR2 (germline): MDHEN, SYDVKM. CDR3 protein: CASSLRGYGYTF. CDR3 in DNA: TGTGCCAGCAGTTTACGGGGATACGGCTACACCTTC.

This clone was seen more than once but under ten times. The J gene is TRBJ1-1, the V gene TRBV7-9; the D is unclear. Trimming stripped 0 bases from V and 1 base from J, with 3 bases between. Germline V gene lookup returns CDR1 SEHNR and CDR2 FQNEAQ (reference sequence). This CDR3 has 13 amino acids. The CDR3 loop is CASSLARNTEAFF. CDR3 nucleotide sequence: TGTGCCAGCAGCTTAGCTCGGAACACTGAAGCTTTCTTT.

The chain has TRBV15 and TRBJ2-3; 11 positions match TRBD2. Trimming took 0 bases from V and 8 from J; bases not matched to a gene: 16. The CDR3 loop spans 19 amino acids. Germline CDR1 LNHNV, CDR2 YYDKDF (reference sequence). For the CDR3, the DNA is TGTGCCACCAGCAGAGATCCTGGGCTAGCGGGGGGCAGGCGGGGTACGCAGTATTTT. It specifies CATSRDPGLAGGRRGTQYF.

This clone has just a few counts. The genes are TRBV4-1 and TRBJ1-5; 9 positions agree with TRBD1. Germline V CDR1 and CDR2: MGHRA, YSYEKL. The CDR3 has 15 residues. V lost 4 bases to trimming and J lost 4 bases; unmatched junction nucleotides: 5. CDR3 nucleotides: TGCGCCAGCAGCCGGGGGACAGGGCGGAATCAGCCCCAGCATTTT. Amino acid sequence: CASSRGTGRNQPQHF.

The V and J genes are TRBV19 and TRBJ2-2; TRBD2 agrees at 7 bases. The CDR3 covers 15 residues. The V gene's germline CDR1 is LNHDA and CDR2 SQIVND (reference sequence). Trimming removed 5 bases from V and 4 bases from J; junction bases left unmatched: 7. The CDR3, as DNA: TGTGCCAGTAGTTTGGGGGGGGGAGTCACCGGGGAGCTGTTTTTT. It encodes CASSLGGGVTGELFF. The full variable domain, completed using reference TRBV19 and TRBJ2-2, is DGGITQSPKYLFRKEGQNVTLSCEQNLNHDAMYWYRQDPGQGLRLIYYSQIVNDFQKGDIAEGYSVSREKKESFPLTVTSAQKNPTAFYLCASSLGGGVTGELFFGEGSRLTVL.

The chain couples TRBV5-5 to TRBJ2-2; D unresolved. Deletions cut 0 bases from V and 2 bases from J, with 11 bases between. The CDR3 contains 16 residues. CDR1 is SGHKS and CDR2 is YYEKEE in the germline V gene (reference sequence). CDR3 in amino acids: CASSLGGRGNTGELFF. The CDR3, as DNA: TGTGCCAGCAGCTTGGGGGGTAGAGGCAACACCGGGGAGCTGTTTTTT.

CDR3 coding DNA: TGTGCCAGCAGCTTTCGCTGGACCCATAATTCACCCCTCCACTTT. Protein: CASSFRWTHNSPLHF. The chain combines TRBV5-5 with TRBJ1-6; D is undetermined. Germline V gives CDR1 SGHKS, CDR2 YYEKEE (reference sequence). Trimming shortened V by 2 bases and J by 5 bases, and 11 bases separated the two germline ends. The CDR3 extends over 15 amino acids.

This chain connects TRBV6-6 to TRBJ2-1; 7 bases agree with TRBD1. This CDR3 has 10 residues. Trimming took 5 bases from V and 13 from J; bases not matched to a gene: 2. In germline, CDR1 is MNHNY, CDR2 SVGAGI (reference sequence). As DNA, the CDR3 is TGTGCCAGCAGTGGGGACAGTCAGTTCTTC. The encoded protein is CASSGDSQFF.

V gene TRBV9 combines with J gene TRBJ1-1; TRBD1 might be the D (5 bases). Germline CDR1 SGDLS, CDR2 YYNGEE. The CDR3 is 16 amino acids. V lost 0 bases and J 0 bases, leaving 12 bases between the germline ends. As DNA, the CDR3 is TGTGCCAGCAGCGTAGTCCCTGGGGGTATGAACACTGAAGCTTTCTTT. Its protein product is CASSVVPGGMNTEAFF. Together with reference TRBV9 and TRBJ1-1, the CDR3 gives the full variable domain: DSGVTQTPKHLITATGQRVTLRCSPRSGDLSVYWYQQSLDQGLQFLIQYYNGEERAKGNILERFSAQQFPDLHSELNLSSLELGDSALYFCASSVVPGGMNTEAFFGQGTRLTVV.

The chain has TRBV4-2 and TRBJ1-2; TRBD1 might be the D (5 bases). Germline V gives CDR1 LGHNA, CDR2 YNFKEQ. CDR3 size: 15 residues. V dropped 5 bases and J dropped 5 bases, with 18 bases sitting between them. The DNA of the CDR3 is TGTGCCAGCAGCTCCCGGGACGGGCTCCTTTATGGCTACACCTTC. Residues: CASSSRDGLLYGYTF.

V usage is TRBV30 and J usage is TRBJ1-5; weak D call: TRBD1 (6 bases). Germline CDR1 GTSNPN, CDR2 SVGIG (reference sequence). The CDR3 covers 15 residues. Trimming left V 3 bases short and J 1 base short, with 13 bases between. CDR3 in DNA: TGTGCCTGGAGCATGGGGGCTACAAGCAATCAGCCCCAGCATTTT. Residues: CAWSMGATSNQPQHF. The complete variable domain, with remaining parts taken from reference TRBV30 and TRBJ1-5, reads SQTIHQWPATLVQPVGSPLSLECTVEGTSNPNLYWYRQAAGRGLQLLFYSVGIGQISSEVPQNLSASRPQDRQFILSSKKLLLSDSGFYLCAWSMGATSNQPQHFGDGTRLSIL.

The chain is built from TRBV2 and TRBJ1-3; 7 bases align to TRBD1. The CDR3 covers 13 residues. After removal of 9 bases from V and 4 bases from J, the junction contained 6 bases not matched to a gene. CDR1 is SNHLY, CDR2 FYNNEI, per germline. CDR3 protein: CASRRGPGNTIYF. The CDR3 region has the DNA TGTGCCAGTAGAAGGGGGCCAGGAAACACCATATATTTT.

The V call is TRBV27, the J call TRBJ1-2, with 10 bases fitting TRBD1. The CDR3 loop spans 14 amino acids. With V trimmed by 3 bases and J by 8 bases, 6 bases remained unmatched. CDR1 MNHEY and CDR2 SMNVEV come from the germline V gene (reference sequence). CDR3 nucleotides: TGTGCCAGCAGTTTGGGGACAGGGGTTGGAGGCTACACCTTC. It encodes CASSLGTGVGGYTF.

This clone is medium-sized within its sample. The chain carries TRBV24-1 and TRBJ1-5; D remains ambiguous. Trimming removed 3 bases at V and 0 bases at J, with 11 bases between. This CDR3 region has 16 residues. Germline lookup yields CDR1 KGHDR and CDR2 SFDVKD. CDR3: CATSDVTAVSNQPQHF. The CDR3 nucleotides are TGTGCCACCAGTGATGTCACCGCAGTTAGCAATCAGCCCCAGCATTTT.

The rearrangement uses TRBV5-5 and TRBJ1-1; no clear D. V dropped 0 bases and J dropped 0 bases, with 6 bases sitting between them. Germline V CDR1 and CDR2: SGHKS, YYEKEE (reference sequence). This CDR3 region has 14 residues. The chain's CDR3 is CASSLGGLNTEAFF. CDR3 coding DNA: TGTGCCAGCAGCTTGGGGGGATTGAACACTGAAGCTTTCTTT. Filled out from reference TRBV5-5 and TRBJ1-1, the complete variable domain reads DAGVTQSPTHLIKTRGQQVTLRCSPISGHKSVSWYQQVLGQGPQFIFQYYEKEERGRGNFPDRFSARQFPNYSSELNVNALLLGDSALYLCASSLGGLNTEAFFGQGTRLTVV.

V and J are TRBV5-1 and TRBJ2-2; D is uncertain. This CDR3 is built from 15 residues. From germline, CDR1 is SGHRS and CDR2 YFSETQ. The V end was cut by 5 bases, the J end by 0 bases, with 11 bases between. The CDR3 coding sequence is TGCGCCAGCAGTGTTCGAGCTGCGAACACCGGGGAGCTGTTTTTT. Its translation is CASSVRAANTGELFF.

V gene TRBV10-3 combines with J gene TRBJ1-1, with TRBD1 identical over 7 bases. Germline V lookup: CDR1 ENHRY, CDR2 SYGVKD. Losses at the gene ends were 8 bases for V and 4 bases for J; bases not matched to a gene: 7. The CDR3 is made up of 13 amino acids. CDR3 DNA: TGTGCCATCGGCCCGACAGGGTTCACTGAAGCTTTCTTT. It is translated as CAIGPTGFTEAFF.

The gene calls are TRBV10-3 and TRBJ1-5; no clear D. The CDR3 consists of 13 residues. Germline assignment: CDR1 ENHRY and CDR2 SYGVKD. V shed 0 bases and J shed 7 bases, with 7 bases lying between them. CDR3 bases: TGTGCCATCAGTGAGTCGGGTGCGCAGCCCCAGCATTTT. Translation: CAISESGAQPQHF.

In nucleotides, the CDR3 is TGTGCCAGCAGCCGACAGGGACAATTTGAGCAGTTCTTC. It encodes CASSRQGQFEQFF. V usage is TRBV7-3 and J usage is TRBJ2-1; 7 bases map to TRBD1. CDR1 and CDR2 (germline): SGHTA, FQGTGA. Trimming took 5 bases from V and 9 from J; bases not matched to a gene: 7. The length of the CDR3 is 13 residues.